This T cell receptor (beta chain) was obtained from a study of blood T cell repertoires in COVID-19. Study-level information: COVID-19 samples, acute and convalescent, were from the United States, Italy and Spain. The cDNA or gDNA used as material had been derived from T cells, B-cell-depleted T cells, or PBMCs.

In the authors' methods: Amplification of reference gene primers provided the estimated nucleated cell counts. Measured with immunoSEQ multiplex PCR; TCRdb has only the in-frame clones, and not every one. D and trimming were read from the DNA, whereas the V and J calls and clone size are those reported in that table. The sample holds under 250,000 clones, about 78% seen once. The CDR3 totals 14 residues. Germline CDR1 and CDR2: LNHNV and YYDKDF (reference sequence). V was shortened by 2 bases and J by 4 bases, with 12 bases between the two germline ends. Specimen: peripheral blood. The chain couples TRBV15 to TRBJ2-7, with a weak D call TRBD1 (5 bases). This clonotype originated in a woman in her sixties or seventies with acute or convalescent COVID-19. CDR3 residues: CATSRSLPGYEQYF. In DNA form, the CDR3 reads TGTGCCACCAGCAGATCCTTACCAGGGTACGAGCAGTACTTC.